Below, one TCR beta chain is given with its context. In building TCR beta libraries, iRepertoire HTBI primers were used together with Arm-PCR of CDR3 regions. Each CDR3 protein gets one entry after TCRdb re-called the multiplex PCR reads with MiXCR. The sample carries some 280,000 distinct CDR3 sequences, around 20% recorded once. The data are from a study of regulatory T cells in long-lasting Graves disease. The CDR3 spans 15 residues. Germline CDR1 MNHEY, CDR2 SMNVEV (reference sequence). After removal of 5 bases from V and 4 bases from J, the junction contained 5 bases not matched to a gene. Time point in this sample: persistent/refractory GD, antithyroid drugs over 5 years with positive TRAb. RNA isolated from PBMCs was used to make the TCR library.

This sample comprised peripheral blood mononuclear cells (PBMCs), obtained when the disease was refractory, from a patient treated with antithyroid drugs. This sequence joins TRBV27 and TRBJ2-5; TRBD2 matches at 12 bases. This sequence originates from a female donor with Graves disease. The CDR3 nucleotides read TGTGCCAGCAGTCCGACTAGCGGGAGACCAGAGACCCAGTACTTC. Encoded protein: CASSPTSGRPETQYF.